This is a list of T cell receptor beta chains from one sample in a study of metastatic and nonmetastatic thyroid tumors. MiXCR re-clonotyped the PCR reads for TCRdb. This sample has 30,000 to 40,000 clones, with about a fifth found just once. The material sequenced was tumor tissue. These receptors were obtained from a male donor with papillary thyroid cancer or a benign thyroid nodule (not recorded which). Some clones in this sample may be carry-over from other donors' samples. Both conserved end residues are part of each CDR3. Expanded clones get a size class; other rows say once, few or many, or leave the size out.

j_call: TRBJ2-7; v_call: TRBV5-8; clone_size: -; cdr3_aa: CASSYAGQWSYEHYF
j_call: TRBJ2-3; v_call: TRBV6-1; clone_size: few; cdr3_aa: CASSLTSTDTQYF
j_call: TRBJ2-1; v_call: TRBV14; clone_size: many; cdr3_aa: CASSHGGTVVVF
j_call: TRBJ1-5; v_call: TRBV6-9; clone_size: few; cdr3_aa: CASSYSTVAVNQPQHF
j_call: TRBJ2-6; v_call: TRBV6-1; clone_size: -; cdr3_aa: CASSRDPAGANVLTF
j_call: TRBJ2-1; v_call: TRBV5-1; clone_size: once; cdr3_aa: CASSLQGQGHGEQFF
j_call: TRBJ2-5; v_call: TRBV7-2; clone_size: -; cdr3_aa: CASSLSGGKETKYF
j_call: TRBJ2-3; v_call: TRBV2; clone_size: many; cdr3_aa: CASSEGGAADTQYF
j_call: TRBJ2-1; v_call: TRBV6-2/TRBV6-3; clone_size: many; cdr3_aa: CASSLLGDQFF
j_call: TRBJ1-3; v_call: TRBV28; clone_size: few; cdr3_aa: CASSLTVTGNTIYF
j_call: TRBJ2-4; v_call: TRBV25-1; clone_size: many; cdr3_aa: CASRGAKNIQYF
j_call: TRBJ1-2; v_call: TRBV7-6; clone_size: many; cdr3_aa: CASSSGQGYGYTF
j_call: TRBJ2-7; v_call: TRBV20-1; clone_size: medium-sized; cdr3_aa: CSARVGERANEQYF
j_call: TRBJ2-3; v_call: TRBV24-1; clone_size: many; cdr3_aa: CATSDPGSTDTQYF
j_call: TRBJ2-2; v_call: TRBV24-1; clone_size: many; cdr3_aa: CATSKPGASTGELFF